The sequence of this TCR beta chain was determined in a study of blood T cell repertoires in COVID-19. Profiling relied on immunoSEQ multiplex PCR, and the TCRdb table lists in-frame clones only, not all of them. The repertoire holds 150,000 or so clones, with roughly 87% as singletons. This receptor was identified in a woman aged 40 to 50 who had been exposed to COVID-19. Input material: PBMCs or T cells enriched from blood (not recorded which).

CDR3 loop: CAISDRGTGTGNTIYF. The CDR3 coding sequence is TGTGCCATCAGTGACCGCGGGACAGGGACTGGAAACACCATATATTTT. This chain connects TRBV10-3 to TRBJ1-3; 9 bases match TRBD1. The V and J ends lost 3 bases and 2 bases, in that order; junction bases with no gene match: 5. CDR3 size: 16 residues. Per the germline V gene, CDR1 is ENHRY and CDR2 is SYGVKD.